A selection of T cell receptor beta chains follows, all from one sample in a study of blood T cell repertoires in COVID-19. TCRdb keeps only in-frame clones here, not all; method: immunoSEQ multiplex PCR. The sample includes a few hundred thousand clones, roughly 84% of them seen just once. Sequencing was done on a sample of PBMCs or T cells enriched from blood (not recorded which). These receptor sequences come from a woman between 45 and 65 years old who had been exposed to COVID-19. Both conserved end residues are part of each CDR3. The D gene is left open where the match is weak. Clone size is stated in some rows and not others, as once, few, many or a class when expanded.

V	D	size	J	CDR3	DNA
TRBV4-2	-	-	TRBJ1-5	CASSGDNQPQHF	TGTGCCAGTTCCGGGGACAATCAGCCCCAGCATTTT
TRBV10-3	TRBD1	-	TRBJ1-2	CAISSGDRGYCTF	TGTGCCATCAGTTCCGGGGACAGGGGGTATTGCACCTTC
TRBV7-9	TRBD1	-	TRBJ2-7	CASSSRQGTYEQYF	TGTGCCAGCAGCTCAAGACAGGGTACCTACGAGCAGTACTTC
TRBV3-1/TRBV3-2	-	-	TRBJ2-7	CASSQGSEQYF	TGTGCCAGCAGCCAAGGGAGCGAGCAGTACTTC
TRBV9	-	-	TRBJ1-5	CASSVGGGREPQHF	TGTGCCAGCAGCGTAGGAGGGGGTAGGGAGCCCCAGCATTTT
TRBV11-2	-	-	TRBJ2-3	CASSFKSYSGTDTQYF	TGTGCCAGCAGCTTCAAGAGCTATAGCGGCACAGATACGCAGTATTTT
TRBV5-4	-	once	TRBJ1-2	CASSPQGSRYGYTF	TGTGCCAGCAGCCCACAGGGTTCCCGCTATGGCTACACCTTC
TRBV7-2	-	-	TRBJ1-2	CASSLHRRTTNYGYTF	TGTGCCAGCAGCTTACATAGGCGGACTACTAACTATGGCTACACCTTC
TRBV18	-	-	TRBJ2-1	CASSKDYRGEQFF	TGTGCCAGCTCAAAGGACTACCGTGGGGAGCAGTTCTTC
TRBV28	TRBD1	-	TRBJ1-3	CASSRTGTGAGNTIYF	TGTGCCAGCAGTCGTACCGGGACAGGGGCAGGAAACACCATATATTTT
TRBV4-1	-	-	TRBJ1-5	CASSQEGYGEPQHF	TGCGCCAGCAGCCAAGAGGGTTACGGAGAGCCCCAGCATTTT
TRBV30	-	-	TRBJ2-2	CAWTYGRAVTGELFF	TGTGCCTGGACTTACGGGCGGGCAGTCACCGGGGAGCTGTTTTTT
TRBV4-1	TRBD1	many	TRBJ1-2	CASSLTGNYGYTF	TGCGCCAGCAGCCTGACAGGGAACTATGGCTACACCTTC
TRBV14	TRBD2	-	TRBJ2-3	CASSRTSGGPRSTDTQYF	TGTGCCAGCAGTCGCACTAGCGGGGGGCCAAGGAGCACAGATACGCAGTATTTT
TRBV5-4	TRBD1	-	TRBJ1-1	CASSFPGTDEAFF	TGTGCCAGCAGCTTCCCCGGGACAGATGAAGCTTTCTTT
TRBV3-1/TRBV3-2	TRBD1	-	TRBJ1-3	CASRDRPSSGNTIYF	TGTGCCAGCAGGGACAGGCCGTCCTCTGGAAACACCATATATTTT
TRBV6-5	TRBD1	-	TRBJ2-7	CASTVTGGDYEQYF	TGTGCCAGTACTGTAACAGGGGGCGATTACGAGCAGTACTTC
TRBV30	TRBD2	-	TRBJ2-5	CAWSVIAGVGETQYF	TGTGCCTGGAGTGTGATAGCGGGGGTAGGTGAGACCCAGTACTTC